The entry that follows covers one TCR beta chain sequence. The record originates from a study of blood T cell repertoires in COVID-19. Germline V gene data show CDR1 as SQVTM and CDR2 as ANQGSEA. The CDR3 runs to 14 residues. Trimming took 7 bases from V and 2 from J, leaving 17 bases between them. Clones were sequenced by immunoSEQ multiplex PCR, and TCRdb holds only the in-frame ones, with some missing. The table has about 47,000 clones, roughly 86% seen once. The receptor was isolated from a man older than 75 with active or convalescent COVID-19. Sequenced: peripheral blood. The V call is TRBV29-1, the J call TRBJ1-2; D may be TRBD1 (6 bases). CDR3 amino acids: CSATGGRGNYGYTF. The CDR3 DNA is TGCAGCGCCACGGGGGGCAGGGGAAACTATGGCTACACCTTC.